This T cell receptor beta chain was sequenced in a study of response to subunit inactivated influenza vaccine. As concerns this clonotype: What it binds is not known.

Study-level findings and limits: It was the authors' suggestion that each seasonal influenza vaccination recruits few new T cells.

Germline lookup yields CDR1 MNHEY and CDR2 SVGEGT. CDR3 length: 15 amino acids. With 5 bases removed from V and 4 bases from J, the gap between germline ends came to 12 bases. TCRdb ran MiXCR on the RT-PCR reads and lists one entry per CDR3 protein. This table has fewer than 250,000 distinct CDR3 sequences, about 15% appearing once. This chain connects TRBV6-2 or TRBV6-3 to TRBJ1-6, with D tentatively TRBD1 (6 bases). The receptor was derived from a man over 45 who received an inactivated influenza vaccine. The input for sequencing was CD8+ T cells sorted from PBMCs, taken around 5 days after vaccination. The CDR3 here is CASSLRDNYNSPLHF. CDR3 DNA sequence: TGTGCCAGCAGTCTCCGGGACAATTATAATTCACCCCTCCACTTT.